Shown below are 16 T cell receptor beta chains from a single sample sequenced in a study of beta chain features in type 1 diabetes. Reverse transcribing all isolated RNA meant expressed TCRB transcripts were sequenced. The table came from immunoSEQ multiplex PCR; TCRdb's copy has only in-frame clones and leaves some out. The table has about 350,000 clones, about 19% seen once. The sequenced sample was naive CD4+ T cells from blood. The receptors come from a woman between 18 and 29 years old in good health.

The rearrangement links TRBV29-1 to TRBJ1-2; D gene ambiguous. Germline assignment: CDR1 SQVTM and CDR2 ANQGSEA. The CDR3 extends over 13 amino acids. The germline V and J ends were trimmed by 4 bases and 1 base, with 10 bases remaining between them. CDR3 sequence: CSVGAQVNYGYTF. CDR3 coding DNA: TGCAGCGTTGGAGCCCAGGTTAACTATGGCTACACCTTC.

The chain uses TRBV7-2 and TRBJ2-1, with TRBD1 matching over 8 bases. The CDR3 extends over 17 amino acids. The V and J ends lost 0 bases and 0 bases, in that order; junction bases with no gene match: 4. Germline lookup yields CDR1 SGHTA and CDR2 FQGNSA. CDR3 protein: CASSLAGQGASYNEQFF. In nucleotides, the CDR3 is TGTGCCAGCAGCTTAGCCGGGCAGGGGGCCTCCTACAATGAGCAGTTCTTC. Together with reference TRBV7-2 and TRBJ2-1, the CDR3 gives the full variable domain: GAGVSQSPSNKVTEKGKDVELRCDPISGHTALYWYRQSLGQGLEFLIYFQGNSAPDKSGLPSDRFSAERTGGSVSTLTIQRTQQEDSAVYLCASSLAGQGASYNEQFFGPGTRLTVL.

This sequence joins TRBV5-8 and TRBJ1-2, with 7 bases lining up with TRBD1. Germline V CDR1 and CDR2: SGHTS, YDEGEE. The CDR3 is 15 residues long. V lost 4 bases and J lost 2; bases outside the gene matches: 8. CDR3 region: CASSPRLDRNYGYTF. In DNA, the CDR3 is TGTGCCAGCAGCCCCCGCCTGGACAGGAACTATGGCTACACCTTC.

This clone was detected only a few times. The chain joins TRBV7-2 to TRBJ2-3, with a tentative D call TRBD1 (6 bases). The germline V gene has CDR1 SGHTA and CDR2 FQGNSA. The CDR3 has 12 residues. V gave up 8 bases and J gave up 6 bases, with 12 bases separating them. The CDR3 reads CASGQSSDTQYF. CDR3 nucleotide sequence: TGTGCCAGCGGACAGTCATCCGATACGCAGTATTTT. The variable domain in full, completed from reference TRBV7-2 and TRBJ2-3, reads GAGVSQSPSNKVTEKGKDVELRCDPISGHTALYWYRQSLGQGLEFLIYFQGNSAPDKSGLPSDRFSAERTGGSVSTLTIQRTQQEDSAVYLCASGQSSDTQYFGPGTRLTVL.

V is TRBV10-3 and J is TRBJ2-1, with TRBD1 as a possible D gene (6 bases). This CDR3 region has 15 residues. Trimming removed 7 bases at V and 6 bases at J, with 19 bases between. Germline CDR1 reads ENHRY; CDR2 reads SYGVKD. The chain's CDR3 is CAITEGDRAGNEQFF. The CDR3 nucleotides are TGTGCCATCACCGAGGGGGACCGGGCGGGCAATGAGCAGTTCTTC.

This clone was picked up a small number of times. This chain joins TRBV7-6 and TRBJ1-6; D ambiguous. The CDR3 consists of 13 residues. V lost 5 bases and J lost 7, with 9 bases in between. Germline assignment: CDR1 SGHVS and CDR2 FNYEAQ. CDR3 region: CASSPPGNSPLHF. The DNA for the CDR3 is TGTGCCAGCAGCCCCCCGGGGAATTCACCCCTCCACTTT.

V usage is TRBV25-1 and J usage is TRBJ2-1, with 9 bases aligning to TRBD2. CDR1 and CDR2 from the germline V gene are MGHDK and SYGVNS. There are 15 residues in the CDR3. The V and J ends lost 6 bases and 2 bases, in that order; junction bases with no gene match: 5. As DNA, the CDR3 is TGTGCCAGCAGCAGGGGCGGGGGGGCCTACAATGAGCAGTTCTTC. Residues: CASSRGGGAYNEQFF. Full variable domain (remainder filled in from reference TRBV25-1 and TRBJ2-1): EADIYQTPRYLVIGTGKKITLECSQTMGHDKMYWYQQDPGMELHLIHYSYGVNSTEKGDLSSESTVSRIRTEHFPLTLESARPSHTSQYLCASSRGGGAYNEQFFGPGTRLTVL.

The CDR3 here is CASSLQVSYEQYF. The CDR3 DNA sequence: TGTGCCAGCAGCTTACAGGTATCCTACGAGCAGTACTTC. The chain has TRBV5-6 and TRBJ2-7, with D possibly TRBD1 on 5 matching bases. V lost 2 bases and J lost 1, with 7 bases in between. The CDR3 contains 13 residues. Germline V gene lookup returns CDR1 SGHDT and CDR2 YYEEEE.

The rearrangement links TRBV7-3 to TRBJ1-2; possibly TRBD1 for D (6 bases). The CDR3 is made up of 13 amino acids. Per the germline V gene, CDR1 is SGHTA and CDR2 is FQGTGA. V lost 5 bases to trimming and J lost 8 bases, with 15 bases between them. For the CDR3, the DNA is TGTGCCAGCAGCCTTGAGCAGGGGAGAGGCTACACCTTC. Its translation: CASSLEQGRGYTF. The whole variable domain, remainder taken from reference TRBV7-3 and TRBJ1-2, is GAGVSQTPSNKVTEKGKYVELRCDPISGHTALYWYRQSLGQGPEFLIYFQGTGAADDSGLPNDRFFAVRPEGSVSTLKIQRTERGDSAVYLCASSLEQGRGYTFGSGTRLTVV.

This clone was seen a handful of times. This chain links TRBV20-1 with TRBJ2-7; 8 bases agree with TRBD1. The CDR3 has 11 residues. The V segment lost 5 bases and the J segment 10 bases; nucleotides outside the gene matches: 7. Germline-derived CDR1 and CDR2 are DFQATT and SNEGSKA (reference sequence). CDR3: CSAEDRVGQYF. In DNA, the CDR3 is TGCAGTGCTGAGGACAGGGTAGGCCAGTACTTC.

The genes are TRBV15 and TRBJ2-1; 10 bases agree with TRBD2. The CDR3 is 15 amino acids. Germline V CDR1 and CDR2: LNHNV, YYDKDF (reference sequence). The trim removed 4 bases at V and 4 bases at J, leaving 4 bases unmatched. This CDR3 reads CATSKQAGGYNEQFF. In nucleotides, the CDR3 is TGTGCCACCAGCAAGCAAGCGGGAGGGTACAATGAGCAGTTCTTC.

CDR3: CASRMDRPSPLHF. Here the CDR3 DNA reads TGTGCCAGCAGAATGGACAGACCCTCACCCCTCCACTTT. The V call is TRBV2, the J call TRBJ1-6; a possible D gene is TRBD1 (6 bases). CDR3 size: 13 residues. V dropped 6 bases and J dropped 10 bases, with 13 bases sitting between them. CDR1 is SNHLY, CDR2 FYNNEI, per germline.

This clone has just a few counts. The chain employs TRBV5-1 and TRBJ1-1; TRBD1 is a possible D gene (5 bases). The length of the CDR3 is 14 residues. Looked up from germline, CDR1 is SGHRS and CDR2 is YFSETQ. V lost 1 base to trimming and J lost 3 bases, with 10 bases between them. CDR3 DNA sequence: TGCGCCAGCAGCTTGACGGGGGAGGACACTGAAGCTTTCTTT. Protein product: CASSLTGEDTEAFF.

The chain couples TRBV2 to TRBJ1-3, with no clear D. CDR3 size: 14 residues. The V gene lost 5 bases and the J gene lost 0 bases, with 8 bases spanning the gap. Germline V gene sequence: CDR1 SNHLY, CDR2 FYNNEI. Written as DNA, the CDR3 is TGTGCCAGCAGTCCAGTCCACTCTGGAAACACCATATATTTT. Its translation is CASSPVHSGNTIYF.

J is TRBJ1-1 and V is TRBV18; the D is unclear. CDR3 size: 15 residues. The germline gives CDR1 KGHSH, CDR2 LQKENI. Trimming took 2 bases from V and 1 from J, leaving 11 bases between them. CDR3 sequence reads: CASSPSRVQNTEAFF. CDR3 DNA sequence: TGTGCCAGCTCACCATCGAGGGTTCAGAACACTGAAGCTTTCTTT. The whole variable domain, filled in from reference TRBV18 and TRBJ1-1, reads NAGVMQNPRHLVRRRGQEARLRCSPMKGHSHVYWYRQLPEEGLKFMVYLQKENIIDESGMPKERFSAEFPKEGPSILRIQQVVRGDSAAYFCASSPSRVQNTEAFFGQGTRLTVV.

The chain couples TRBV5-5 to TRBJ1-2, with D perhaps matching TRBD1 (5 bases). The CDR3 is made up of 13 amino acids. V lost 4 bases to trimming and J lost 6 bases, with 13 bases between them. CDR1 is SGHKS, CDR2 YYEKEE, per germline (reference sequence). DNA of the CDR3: TGTGCCAGCAGCCGCTTGGGGGGGAATGGCTACACCTTC. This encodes CASSRLGGNGYTF.